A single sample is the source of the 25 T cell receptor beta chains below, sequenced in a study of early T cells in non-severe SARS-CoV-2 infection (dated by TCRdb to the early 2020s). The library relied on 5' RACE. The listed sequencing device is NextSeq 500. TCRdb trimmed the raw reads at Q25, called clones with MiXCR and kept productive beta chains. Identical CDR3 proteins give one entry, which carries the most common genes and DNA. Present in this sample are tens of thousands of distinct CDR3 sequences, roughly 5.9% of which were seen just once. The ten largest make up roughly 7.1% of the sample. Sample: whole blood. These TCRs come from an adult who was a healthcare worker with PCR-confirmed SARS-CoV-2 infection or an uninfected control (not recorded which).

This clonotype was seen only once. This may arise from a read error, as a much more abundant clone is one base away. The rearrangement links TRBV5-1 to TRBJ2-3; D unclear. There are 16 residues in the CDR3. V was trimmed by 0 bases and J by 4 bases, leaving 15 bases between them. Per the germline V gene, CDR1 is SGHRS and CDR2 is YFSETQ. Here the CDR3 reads CASSLVGHAGPDTQYF. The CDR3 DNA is TGCGCCAGCAGCTTGGTCGGTCACGCAGGTCCAGATACGCAGTATTTT.

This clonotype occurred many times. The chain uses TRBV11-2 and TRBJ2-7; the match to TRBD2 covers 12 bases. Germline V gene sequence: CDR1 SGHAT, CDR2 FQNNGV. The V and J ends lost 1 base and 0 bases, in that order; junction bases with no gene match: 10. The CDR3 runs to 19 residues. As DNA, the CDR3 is TGTGCCAGCAGCTTAGGGAAGACTAGCGGGAGCGATCCCTCCTACGAGCAGTACTTC. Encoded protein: CASSLGKTSGSDPSYEQYF.

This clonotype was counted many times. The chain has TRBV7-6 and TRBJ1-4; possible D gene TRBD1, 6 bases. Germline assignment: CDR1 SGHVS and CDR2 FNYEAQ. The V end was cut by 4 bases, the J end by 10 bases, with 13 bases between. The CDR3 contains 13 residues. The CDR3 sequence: CASSSLVGGKLFF. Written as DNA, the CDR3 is TGTGCCAGCAGCTCCCTCGTAGGGGGAAAACTGTTTTTT.

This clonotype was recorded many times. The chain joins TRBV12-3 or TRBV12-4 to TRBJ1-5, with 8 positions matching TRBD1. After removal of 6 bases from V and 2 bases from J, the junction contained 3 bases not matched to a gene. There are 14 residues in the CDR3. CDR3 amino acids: CASSSTGGNQPQHF. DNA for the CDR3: TGTGCCAGCAGCTCGACAGGGGGCAATCAGCCCCAGCATTTT.

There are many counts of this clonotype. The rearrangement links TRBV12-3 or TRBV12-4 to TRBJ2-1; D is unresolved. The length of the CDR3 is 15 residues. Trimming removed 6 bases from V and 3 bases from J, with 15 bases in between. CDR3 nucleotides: TGTGCCAGCAGCCCGCAACTGGGAAGCTACAATGAGCAGTTCTTC. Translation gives CASSPQLGSYNEQFF.

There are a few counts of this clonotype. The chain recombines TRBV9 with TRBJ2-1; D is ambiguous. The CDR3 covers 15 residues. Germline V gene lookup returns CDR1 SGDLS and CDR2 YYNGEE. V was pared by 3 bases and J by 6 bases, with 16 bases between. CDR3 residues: CASSARPTPANEQFF. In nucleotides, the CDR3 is TGTGCCAGCAGCGCGCGACCCACCCCGGCCAATGAGCAGTTCTTC.

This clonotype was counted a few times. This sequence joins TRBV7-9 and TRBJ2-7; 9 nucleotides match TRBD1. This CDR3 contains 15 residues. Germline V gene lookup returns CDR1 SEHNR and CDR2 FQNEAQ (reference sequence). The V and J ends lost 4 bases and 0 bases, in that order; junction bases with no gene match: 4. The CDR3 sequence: CASSSRDRVSYEQYF. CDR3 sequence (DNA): TGTGCCAGCAGCTCGCGGGACAGGGTCTCCTACGAGCAGTACTTC.

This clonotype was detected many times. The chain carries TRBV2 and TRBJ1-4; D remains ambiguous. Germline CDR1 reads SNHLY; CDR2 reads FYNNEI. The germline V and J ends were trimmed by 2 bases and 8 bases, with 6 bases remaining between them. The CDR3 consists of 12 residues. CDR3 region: CASSEMSEKLFF. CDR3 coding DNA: TGTGCCAGCAGTGAAATGTCGGAAAAACTGTTTTTT.

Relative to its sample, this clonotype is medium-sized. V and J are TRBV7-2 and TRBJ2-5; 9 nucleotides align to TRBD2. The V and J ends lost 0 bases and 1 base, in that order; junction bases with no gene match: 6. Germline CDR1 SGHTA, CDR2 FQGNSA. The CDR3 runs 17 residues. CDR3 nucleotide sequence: TGTGCCAGCAGCTTAGCGCGGGGCGGGGGGGCCCAAGAGACCCAGTACTTC. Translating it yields CASSLARGGGAQETQYF.

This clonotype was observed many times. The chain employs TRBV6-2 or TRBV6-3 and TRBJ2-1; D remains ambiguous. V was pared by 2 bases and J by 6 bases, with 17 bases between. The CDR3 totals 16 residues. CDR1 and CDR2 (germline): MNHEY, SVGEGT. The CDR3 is CASSYPKHAESNEQFF. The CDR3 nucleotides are TGTGCCAGCAGTTACCCCAAACATGCCGAAAGCAATGAGCAGTTCTTC.

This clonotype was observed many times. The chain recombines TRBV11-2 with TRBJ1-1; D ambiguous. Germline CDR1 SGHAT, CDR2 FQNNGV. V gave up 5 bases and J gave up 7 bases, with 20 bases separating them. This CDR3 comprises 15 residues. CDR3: CASSPTRAVGGEAFF. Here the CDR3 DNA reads TGTGCCAGCAGCCCTACCCGAGCGGTGGGCGGTGAAGCTTTCTTT.

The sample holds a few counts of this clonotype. Written as DNA, the CDR3 is TGTGCCAGCAGCTTCATTAGCGGGACAGATACGCAGTATTTT. Amino acids: CASSFISGTDTQYF. V and J are TRBV7-2 and TRBJ2-3, with 7 bases aligning to TRBD2. This CDR3 has 14 amino acids. After removal of 3 bases from V and 3 bases from J, the junction contained 3 bases not matched to a gene. CDR1 and CDR2 (germline): SGHTA, FQGNSA. The full variable domain, completed using reference TRBV7-2 and TRBJ2-3, is GAGVSQSPSNKVTEKGKDVELRCDPISGHTALYWYRQSLGQGLEFLIYFQGNSAPDKSGLPSDRFSAERTGGSVSTLTIQRTQQEDSAVYLCASSFISGTDTQYFGPGTRLTVL.

The CDR3 DNA is TGCGCCAGCAGCTTGGGGACGAACGGTCTCGATACGCAGTATTTT. Translating it yields CASSLGTNGLDTQYF. The chain recombines TRBV5-1 with TRBJ2-3; D is ambiguous. V gave up 0 bases and J gave up 6 bases, with 14 bases separating them. CDR1 is SGHRS, CDR2 YFSETQ, per germline. This CDR3 region has 15 residues.

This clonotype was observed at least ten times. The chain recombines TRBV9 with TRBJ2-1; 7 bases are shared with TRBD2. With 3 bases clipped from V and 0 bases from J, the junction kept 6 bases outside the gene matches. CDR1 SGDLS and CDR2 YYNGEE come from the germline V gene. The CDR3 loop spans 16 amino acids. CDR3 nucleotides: TGTGCCAGCAGCGCACTAGCGCCGAGCTCCTACAATGAGCAGTTCTTC. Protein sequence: CASSALAPSSYNEQFF.

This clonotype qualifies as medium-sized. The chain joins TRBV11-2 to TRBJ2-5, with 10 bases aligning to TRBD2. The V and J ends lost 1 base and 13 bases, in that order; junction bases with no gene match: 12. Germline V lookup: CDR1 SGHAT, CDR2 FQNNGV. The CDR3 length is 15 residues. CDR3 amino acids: CASSLGGTSDLIWYF. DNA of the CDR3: TGTGCCAGCAGCTTAGGCGGGACTAGCGACCTGATTTGGTACTTC.

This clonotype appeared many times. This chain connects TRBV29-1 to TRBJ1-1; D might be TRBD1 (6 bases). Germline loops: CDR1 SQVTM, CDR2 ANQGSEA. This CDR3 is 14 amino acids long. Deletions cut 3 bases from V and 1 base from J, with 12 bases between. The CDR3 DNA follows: TGCAGCGTTGACCCCACGGACAGGAACACTGAAGCTTTCTTT. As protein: CSVDPTDRNTEAFF.

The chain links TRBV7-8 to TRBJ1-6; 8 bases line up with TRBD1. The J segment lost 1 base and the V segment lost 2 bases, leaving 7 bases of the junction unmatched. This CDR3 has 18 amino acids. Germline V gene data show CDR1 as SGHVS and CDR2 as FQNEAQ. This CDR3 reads CASSLSSGQASYNSPLHF. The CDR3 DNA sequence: TGTGCCAGCAGCTTATCCTCGGGACAGGCTTCCTATAATTCACCCCTCCACTTT.

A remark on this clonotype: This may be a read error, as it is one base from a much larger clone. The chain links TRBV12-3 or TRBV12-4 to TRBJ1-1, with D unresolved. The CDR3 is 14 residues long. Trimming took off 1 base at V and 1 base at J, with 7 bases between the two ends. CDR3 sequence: CASSLGLRNTEAFF. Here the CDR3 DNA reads TGTGCCAGCAGTTTAGGACTGAGGAACACTGAAGCTTTCTTT.

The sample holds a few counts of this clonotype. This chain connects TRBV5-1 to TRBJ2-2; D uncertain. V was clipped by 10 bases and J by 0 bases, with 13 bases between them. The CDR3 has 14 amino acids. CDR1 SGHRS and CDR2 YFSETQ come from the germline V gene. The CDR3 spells CACRSDANTGELFF. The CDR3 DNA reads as TGCGCCTGTCGGTCCGATGCGAACACCGGGGAGCTGTTTTTT.

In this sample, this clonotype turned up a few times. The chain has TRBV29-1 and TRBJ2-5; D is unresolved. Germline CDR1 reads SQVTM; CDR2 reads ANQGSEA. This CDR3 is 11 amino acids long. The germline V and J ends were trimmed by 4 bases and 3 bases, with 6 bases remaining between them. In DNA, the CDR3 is TGCAGCGTTGCCTGGGAAGAGACCCAGTACTTC. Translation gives CSVAWEETQYF.

CDR3 sequence: CASRGRSYEQYF. CDR3 DNA sequence: TGTGCCAGCAGGGGCCGTTCCTACGAGCAGTACTTC. The chain links TRBV27 to TRBJ2-7; D unclear. V lost 6 bases and J 1 base, leaving 7 bases between the germline ends. The germline V gene has CDR1 MNHEY and CDR2 SMNVEV (reference sequence). This CDR3 is 12 amino acids long.

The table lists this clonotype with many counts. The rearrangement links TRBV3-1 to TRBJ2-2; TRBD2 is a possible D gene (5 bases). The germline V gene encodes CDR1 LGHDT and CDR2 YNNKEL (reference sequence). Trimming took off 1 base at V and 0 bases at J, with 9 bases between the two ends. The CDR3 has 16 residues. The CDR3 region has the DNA TGTGCCAGCAGCCAAGCCTTCGGGGCGAACACCGGGGAGCTGTTTTTT. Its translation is CASSQAFGANTGELFF.

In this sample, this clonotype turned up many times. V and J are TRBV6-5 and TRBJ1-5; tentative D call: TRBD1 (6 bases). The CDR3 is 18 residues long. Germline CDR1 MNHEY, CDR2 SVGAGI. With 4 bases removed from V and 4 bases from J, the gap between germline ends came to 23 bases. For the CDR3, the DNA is TGTGCCAGCAGTTCTCCCGATCCCCGACAGGCTAAGAATCAGCCCCAGCATTTT. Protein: CASSSPDPRQAKNQPQHF.

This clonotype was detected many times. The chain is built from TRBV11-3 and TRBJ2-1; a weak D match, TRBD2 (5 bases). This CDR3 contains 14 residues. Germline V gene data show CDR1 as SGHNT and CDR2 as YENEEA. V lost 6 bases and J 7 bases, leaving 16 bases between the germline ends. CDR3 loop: CASSPTRTGNEQFF. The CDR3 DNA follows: TGTGCCAGCAGTCCCACCCGGACGGGGAATGAGCAGTTCTTC. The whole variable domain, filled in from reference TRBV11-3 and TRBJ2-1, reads EAGVVQSPRYKIIEKKQPVAFWCNPISGHNTLYWYLQNLGQGPELLIRYENEEAVDDSQLPKDRFSAERLKGVDSTLKIQPAELGDSAVYLCASSPTRTGNEQFFGPGTRLTVL.

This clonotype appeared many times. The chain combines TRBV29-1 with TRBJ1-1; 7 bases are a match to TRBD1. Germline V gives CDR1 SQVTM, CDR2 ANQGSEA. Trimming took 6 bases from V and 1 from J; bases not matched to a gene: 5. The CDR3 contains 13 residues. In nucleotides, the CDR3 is TGCAGCGTAGAGACAGGGTCGAACACTGAAGCTTTCTTT. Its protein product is CSVETGSNTEAFF.